This TCR beta chain was found in a study of T cells in Graves' hyperthyroidism and ophthalmopathy. Ten or more counts support this clonotype. Its antigen is currently unknown. One junction end disagrees with the germline gene, perhaps due to a read error. From RNA transcripts, TCR beta CDR3 regions were amplified. Researchers ran a first-round RT-PCR on the TCR CDR3 using the HTBI primer set. TCRdb redid the calling of the multiplex PCR reads with MiXCR, one entry per CDR3 protein. The sample contains hundreds of thousands of distinct CDR3 sequences, around 19% of which appear only once. Study findings and constraints: Model-based prediction identified ophthalmopathy a median roughly six months prior to its onset. Peripheral blood also featured most of the thyroid clonotypes expanded above 0.001.

Germline V gene sequence: CDR1 DFQATT, CDR2 SNEGSKA (reference sequence). CDR3 length: 16 amino acids. What was sequenced was blood. This clonotype was sampled from a woman between 50 and 59 years old with Graves' hyperthyroidism that later progressed to Graves' ophthalmopathy. The V gene is TRBV20-1, the J gene TRBJ2-3; TRBD2 matches 9 bases. This chain's CDR3 is CSARGLAPRSTDTQYF. DNA for the CDR3: TGCAGTGCGAGAGGACTAGCGCCCAGAAGCACAGATACGCAGTATTTT.